These T cell receptor beta chains were read from a single sample in a study of blood T cell repertoires in COVID-19. TCRdb's table, derived via immunoSEQ multiplex PCR, lists solely in-frame clones and lacks some. The table includes roughly 200,000 clones, 70% to 90% detected once. Source material: peripheral blood. Source of these receptors: a woman aged 80 or older with acute or convalescent COVID-19. Both conserved end residues are trimmed from each CDR3. The size entry is marked missing in some rows and otherwise reads once, few, many or a size class.

ASRAGSYEQH	TRBJ2-7	TRBV6-6	once
ASSTIGNQPQH	TRBJ1-5	TRBV7-2	.
ASSTRQGSGANVLT	TRBJ2-6	TRBV19	.
ATSNAGNSGNTIY	TRBJ1-3	TRBV15	.
SVGAGGTSSYNEQF	TRBJ2-1	TRBV29-1	.
ASRPGSRGLGWVIQY	TRBJ2-4	TRBV7-9	.
ASSAPGQGWETQY	TRBJ2-5	TRBV28	few
ASTELPNTEAF	TRBJ1-1	TRBV19	.
ASSRNRVDTEAF	TRBJ1-1	TRBV7-2	.
ASSPSGTPNEKLF	TRBJ1-4	TRBV7-9	.
ASSYPVLAGGYT	TRBJ1-2	TRBV6-2/TRBV6-3	.
ASSYEQTINSPLH	TRBJ1-6	TRBV6-5	.
SAIDRGNEKLF	TRBJ1-4	TRBV20-1	.
ASGTGHQPQH	TRBJ1-5	TRBV19	.
ASSLGLINNEQF	TRBJ2-1	TRBV7-2	.
ASSIGSQGLGSPLH	TRBJ1-6	TRBV5-1	.
ASSAGTRTGEQF	TRBJ2-1	TRBV19	.
ASSSEAPWAGSNQPQH	TRBJ1-5	TRBV19	.
ASSPRTGAGTEAF	TRBJ1-1	TRBV5-6	.
ASSLATSGIEQF	TRBJ2-1	TRBV5-1	.
ASQGQNTGELF	TRBJ2-2	TRBV5-4	.
ASRIQGASYNSPLH	TRBJ1-6	TRBV28	.
ASTPLDRGPLNQPQH	TRBJ1-5	TRBV19	.
ASSPIGTGGLNEQF	TRBJ2-1	TRBV18	.
ASSLTGRVGNTIY	TRBJ1-3	TRBV5-6	.
ASSSFYEQY	TRBJ2-7	TRBV28	.
ASSSDGGRMGEQF	TRBJ2-1	TRBV7-3	.
SVVSGGGDGYT	TRBJ1-2	TRBV29-1	.
ASRSGHYGYT	TRBJ1-2	TRBV6-6	.
ASSLRGANVLT	TRBJ2-6	TRBV12-3/TRBV12-4	once
AWREPRTSSTDTQY	TRBJ2-3	TRBV30	.
ASSKSREGASAYSYEQY	TRBJ2-7	TRBV5-1	.
SASLVPGVSPLH	TRBJ1-6	TRBV20-1	.
ASSQEGANVYGYT	TRBJ1-2	TRBV4-1	.
ASSSSLAGKPQH	TRBJ1-5	TRBV6-5	.
ASTEKGALPYGYT	TRBJ1-2	TRBV27	.
ASSPRDRAGEQY	TRBJ2-7	TRBV5-1	.
ATSSESGGSARLQQF	TRBJ2-1	TRBV15	once
ASSFGTGANEQF	TRBJ2-1	TRBV27	.
ASSFRLASGTGELF	TRBJ2-2	TRBV7-2	.
ASSPAASGKSSEQY	TRBJ2-7	TRBV7-2	.
ASSLYDRSVDEQF	TRBJ2-1	TRBV5-6	.